This passage covers 18 T cell receptor beta chains from one sample sequenced in a study of multiple sclerosis patients with progressive multifocal leukoencephalopathy (dated by TCRdb to the late 2010s). Preparation of the library involved the immunoSEQ multiplex PCR assay. TCRdb took over this immuneACCESS table, retaining in-frame rearrangements with V and J assigned. Such tables are incomplete; in checked studies, under half of the missing clones stem from an unresolved V gene, and the remainder is unexplained. For this sample there are around 30,000 clones; 90% appear just once. About 1.3% of the sample is taken by the ten largest. According to the study, the label for this sample's time point signals: 12 to 13 months of natalizumab therapy. The sample's treatment or condition label, decoded: on natalizumab therapy at sampling. Here the sequenced sample was PBMCs, taken from a patient treated with natalizumab. All receptors come from a human donor with multiple sclerosis.

The chain carries TRBV29-1 and TRBJ1-2, with a tentative D call TRBD1 (5 bases). Trimming shortened V by 5 bases and J by 3 bases, and 13 bases separated the two germline ends. The CDR3 contains 13 residues. CDR1 and CDR2 from the germline V gene are SQVTM and ANQGSEA. CDR3 sequence reads: CSVPGLSYYGYTF. CDR3 bases: TGCAGCGTTCCGGGACTCTCCTACTATGGCTACACCTTC. The whole variable domain, remainder taken from reference TRBV29-1 and TRBJ1-2, is SAVISQKPSRDICQRGTSLTIQCQVDSQVTMMFWYRQQPGQSLTLIATANQGSEATYESGFVIDKFPISRPNLTFSTLTVSNMSPEDSSIYLCSVPGLSYYGYTFGSGTRLTVV.

The rearrangement links TRBV10-3 to TRBJ1-1; perhaps TRBD1 as D (5 bases). Germline V gene data show CDR1 as ENHRY and CDR2 as SYGVKD. Trimming took 2 bases from V and 0 from J, leaving 13 bases between them. The CDR3 is 16 residues long. CDR3 nucleotides: TGTGCCATCAGTGAGACCTCGGGACGGATGAACACTGAAGCTTTCTTT. Protein product: CAISETSGRMNTEAFF.

The chain uses TRBV6-1 and TRBJ2-2; D may be TRBD1 (5 bases). The CDR3 has 14 amino acids. Germline values: CDR1 MNHNS, CDR2 SASEGT. Trimming cost V 7 bases and J 2 bases, with 11 bases left between them. CDR3 DNA: TGTGCCAGCATTAAACAGGTTAACACCGGGGAGCTGTTTTTT. It specifies CASIKQVNTGELFF.

This clone was seen only a few times. CDR3 loop: CASSAAGTSGEQYF. In DNA form, the CDR3 reads TGTGCCAGCAGCGCAGCTGGGACCTCGGGCGAGCAGTACTTC. This rearrangement joins TRBV9 to TRBJ2-7; tentatively, D is TRBD1 or TRBD2 (5 bases each). Germline V gene sequence: CDR1 SGDLS, CDR2 YYNGEE. This CDR3 comprises 14 residues. V lost 3 bases, J lost 6 bases, and 16 bases lay in between.

This clone has just one count. The chain is built from TRBV28 and TRBJ2-2; D is uncertain. V shed 7 bases and J shed 1 base, with 4 bases lying between them. Germline loops: CDR1 MDHEN, CDR2 SYDVKM. The CDR3 length is 12 residues. As DNA, the CDR3 is TGTGCCAGCACCGAGAACACCGGGGAGCTGTTTTTT. Its protein is CASTENTGELFF.

The CDR3, as DNA: TGTGCCAGCAGTTATCCCATCGCAACTAATGAAAAACTGTTTTTT. This translates into CASSYPIATNEKLFF. This chain links TRBV6-8 with TRBJ1-4; D remains ambiguous. CDR1 is MNHGY, CDR2 SAAAGT, per germline. The V end lost 3 bases, the J end lost 0 bases, and 8 bases lay between the germline ends. This CDR3 comprises 15 residues.

The chain links TRBV9 to TRBJ1-1, with D unclear. Trimming took 1 base from V and 10 from J, leaving 20 bases between them. Germline V CDR1 and CDR2: SGDLS, YYNGEE. This CDR3 spans 15 amino acids. In nucleotides, the CDR3 is TGTGCCAGCAGCGTATTGGGCGTTGGAGGTGGAAGAGCTTTCTTT. This sequence encodes CASSVLGVGGGRAFF.

V and J are TRBV5-1 and TRBJ1-2; 7 positions match TRBD1. CDR1 SGHRS and CDR2 YFSETQ come from the germline V gene. Trimming at V came to 2 bases and at J to 4 bases, leaving 11 bases not matched to a gene. The CDR3 runs to 16 residues. CDR3 sequence reads: CASSLFQDRAGYGYTF. CDR3 bases: TGCGCCAGCAGCTTATTTCAAGACAGGGCCGGCTATGGCTACACCTTC.

The rearrangement uses TRBV5-6 and TRBJ2-5; 11 bases align to TRBD2. Germline CDR1 SGHDT, CDR2 YYEEEE. V trimming: 3 bases; J trimming: 5 bases; junction bases outside the gene matches: 6. The CDR3 consists of 15 residues. CDR3 residues: CASSSLAGGGETQYF. DNA for the CDR3: TGTGCCAGCAGCTCCCTAGCGGGGGGCGGGGAGACCCAGTACTTC.

The chain combines TRBV30 with TRBJ1-1; D uncertain. In germline, CDR1 is GTSNPN, CDR2 SVGIG (reference sequence). Trimming removed 1 base from V and 3 bases from J, with 9 bases in between. The CDR3 is 13 amino acids. This CDR3 reads CAWSGIHYTEAFF. The CDR3, as DNA: TGTGCCTGGAGTGGCATTCATTACACTGAAGCTTTCTTT.

The rearrangement uses TRBV14 and TRBJ2-6; maybe TRBD1 (5 bases). This CDR3 has 19 amino acids. Germline values: CDR1 SGHDN, CDR2 FVKESK. Trimming stripped 0 bases from V and 5 bases from J, with 20 bases between. The CDR3 DNA sequence: TGTGCCAGCAGCCAAGACACGCGCAGGGCCCAATTCCGGGCCAACGTCCTGACTTTC. This codes for CASSQDTRRAQFRANVLTF.

This clone was observed a single time. The V call is TRBV4-1, the J call TRBJ2-7; tentatively, D is TRBD1 (5 bases). The CDR3 is 18 residues long. V was cut by 1 base and J by 7 bases, with 26 bases left in between. CDR1 is MGHRA and CDR2 is YSYEKL in the germline V gene. CDR3 residues: CASSQGKNSGPPIGEQYF. CDR3 nucleotides: TGCGCCAGCAGCCAAGGGAAAAACTCAGGGCCCCCGATCGGAGAGCAGTACTTC.

The table lists this clone with a count of one. This sequence joins TRBV6-5 and TRBJ1-6; 9 nucleotides line up with TRBD1. Germline assignment: CDR1 MNHEY and CDR2 SVGAGI. Trimming took 7 bases from V and 8 from J; bases not matched to a gene: 3. This CDR3 has 13 residues. The CDR3 here is CASTWDRDSPLHF. The CDR3 bases are TGTGCCAGCACCTGGGACAGGGATTCACCCCTCCACTTT.

The V gene is TRBV6-1, the J gene TRBJ2-7, with D perhaps TRBD2 (6 bases). The CDR3 extends over 15 amino acids. Trimming removed 4 bases at V and 2 bases at J, with 15 bases between. In germline, CDR1 is MNHNS, CDR2 SASEGT. In DNA, the CDR3 is TGTGCCAGCAGTGTCGGGGGTGGGGGACCCTACGAGCAGTACTTC. Residues: CASSVGGGGPYEQYF.

The chain employs TRBV6-1 and TRBJ1-5, with a tentative D call TRBD1 (6 bases). Germline V lookup: CDR1 MNHNS, CDR2 SASEGT. The CDR3 has 15 residues. V gave up 0 bases and J gave up 7 bases, with 13 bases separating them. This chain's CDR3 is CASSEAEGGGQPQHF. The CDR3 DNA is TGTGCCAGCAGTGAAGCGGAGGGGGGTGGACAGCCCCAGCATTTT.

The rearrangement joins TRBV4-3 to TRBJ2-1; D may be TRBD2 (6 bases). The V gene lost 3 bases and the J gene lost 0 bases, with 12 bases spanning the gap. Germline V gene lookup returns CDR1 LGHNA and CDR2 YSLEER. This CDR3 comprises 16 residues. This chain's CDR3 is CASSQDTGGSYNEQFF. The CDR3 coding sequence is TGCGCCAGCAGCCAGGACACCGGGGGCTCCTACAATGAGCAGTTCTTC.

V gene TRBV6-5 combines with J gene TRBJ2-7, with no clear D. Trimming took 8 bases from V and 3 from J, leaving 11 bases between them. CDR1 MNHEY and CDR2 SVGAGI come from the germline V gene. This CDR3 has 12 residues. This chain's CDR3 is CASGRGVYEQYF. DNA of the CDR3: TGTGCCAGCGGCCGCGGCGTCTACGAGCAGTACTTC.

The V call is TRBV7-2, the J call TRBJ2-5; 12 bases are a match to TRBD2. The CDR3 has 15 residues. Germline lookup yields CDR1 SGHTA and CDR2 FQGNSA. J was trimmed by 5 bases and V by 1 base; bases with no gene match: 2. The CDR3 bases are TGTGCCAGCAGCTTAGGTCTAGCGGGGGGGGAGACCCAGTACTTC. Translation gives CASSLGLAGGETQYF. The variable domain in full, with the rest retrieved from reference TRBV7-2 and TRBJ2-5, is GAGVSQSPSNKVTEKGKDVELRCDPISGHTALYWYRQSLGQGLEFLIYFQGNSAPDKSGLPSDRFSAERTGGSVSTLTIQRTQQEDSAVYLCASSLGLAGGETQYFGPGTRLLVL.